This TCR beta chain was captured in a study of breast tumors, draining lymph nodes, adjacent tissues. In TCRdb, the multiplex PCR reads were re-called with MiXCR into one record per CDR3 protein. The sample contains roughly 220,000 distinct CDR3 sequences, under 35% of which appear only once. Per the germline V gene, CDR1 is LNHDA and CDR2 is SQIVND (reference sequence). The CDR3 totals 13 residues. Losses at the gene ends were 9 bases for V and 4 bases for J; bases not matched to a gene: 6. The lymph nodes were axillary draining lymph nodes from breast cancer patients. The sequence came from a female donor with breast cancer. Some clones in this sample may be carry-over from other donors' samples. V usage is TRBV19 and J usage is TRBJ2-7; TRBD1 matches 10 bases. Input material: axillary lymph node tissue. The CDR3 is CASRGQGVYEQYF. The CDR3 nucleotides are TGTGCCAGCCGCGGACAGGGGGTATACGAGCAGTACTTC.